The next 26 T cell receptor beta chains were all read from a single sample in a study of glioma-infiltrating T cells after dendritic cell vaccination. TCRdb keeps only in-frame clones here, not all; method: immunoSEQ multiplex PCR. In the table there are about 91,000 clones, 70% to 90% of which are singletons. The time point here: after dendritic cell vaccination, including at tumor progression/relapse. Sequenced here: blood, sampled after dendritic cell vaccination. Receptors were obtained from a human donor with glioblastoma.

This sequence joins TRBV29-1 and TRBJ2-5, with a weak D call TRBD1 (6 bases). Germline-derived CDR1 and CDR2 are SQVTM and ANQGSEA. The CDR3 spans 13 residues. The V and J ends lost 6 bases and 4 bases respectively, with 15 bases between them. The DNA for the CDR3 is TGCAGCGTGCGTAACAGGGTCCCAGAGACCCAGTACTTC. Translating gives CSVRNRVPETQYF.

This rearrangement joins TRBV6-5 to TRBJ1-2, with D perhaps TRBD1 (6 bases). The CDR3 is 14 residues long. CDR1 and CDR2 (germline): MNHEY, SVGAGI. The V end lost 6 bases, the J end lost 3 bases, and 14 bases lay between the germline ends. The CDR3 bases are TGTGCCAGCAGGGCCACAGGGATCTACTATGGCTACACCTTC. Encoded protein: CASRATGIYYGYTF.

This chain connects TRBV6-1 to TRBJ2-4; tentatively, D is TRBD2 (7 bases). CDR1 MNHNS and CDR2 SASEGT come from the germline V gene. V dropped 5 bases and J dropped 0 bases, with 11 bases sitting between them. The CDR3 totals 15 residues. The CDR3 region is CASSFGGRAKNIQYF. CDR3 nucleotide sequence: TGTGCCAGCAGTTTCGGGGGGCGAGCCAAAAACATTCAGTACTTC.

The rearrangement joins TRBV7-8 to TRBJ1-2; perhaps TRBD1 as D (5 bases). This CDR3 comprises 13 residues. V was pared by 4 bases and J by 6 bases, with 12 bases between. Germline loops: CDR1 SGHVS, CDR2 FQNEAQ. The CDR3 sequence is CASSWVRGDGYTF. Here the CDR3 DNA reads TGTGCCAGCAGCTGGGTCCGGGGGGATGGCTACACCTTC.

This clone was picked up one time. In the same sample, other DNA sequences code for this CDR3. J is TRBJ1-5 and V is TRBV5-6; 8 bases match TRBD1. Germline-derived CDR1 and CDR2 are SGHDT and YYEEEE. The CDR3 length is 14 residues. Trimming at V came to 2 bases and at J to 5 bases, leaving 3 bases not matched to a gene. The CDR3, as DNA: TGTGCCAGCAGCTTCGGACAGGGCTATCAGCCCCAGCATTTT. Translated: CASSFGQGYQPQHF. The full variable domain, its missing parts supplied by reference TRBV5-6 and TRBJ1-5, is DAGVTQSPTHLIKTRGQQVTLRCSPKSGHDTVSWYQQALGQGPQFIFQYYEEEERQRGNFPDRFSGHQFPNYSSELNVNALLLGDSALYLCASSFGQGYQPQHFGDGTRLSIL.

The chain is built from TRBV19 and TRBJ2-3; 9 bases map to TRBD2. Unmatched junction bases numbered 15, after V lost 7 bases and J lost 1 base. Looked up from germline, CDR1 is LNHDA and CDR2 is SQIVND (reference sequence). This CDR3 has 18 residues. The CDR3 protein is CASKAGGRANVGTDTQYF. The CDR3 DNA reads TGTGCCAGTAAGGCGGGCGGGAGGGCTAATGTTGGCACAGATACGCAGTATTTT.

The chain employs TRBV6-1 and TRBJ2-5; 7 bases fit TRBD1. CDR1 is MNHNS, CDR2 SASEGT, per germline. J gave up 5 bases and V 2 bases, and 11 bases lay outside the gene matches. The CDR3 is 16 amino acids. The DNA for the CDR3 is TGTGCCAGCAGTGAATCTCGGACAGGTTCGGGGGAGACCCAGTACTTC. This encodes CASSESRTGSGETQYF.

This chain joins TRBV6-1 and TRBJ1-5; the D gene is possibly TRBD1 (6 bases). V lost 3 bases, J lost 7 bases, and 10 bases lay in between. Germline V CDR1 and CDR2: MNHNS, SASEGT. CDR3 size: 13 residues. CDR3 protein: CASSESGTQPQHF. CDR3 in DNA: TGTGCCAGCAGTGAGTCAGGGACACAGCCCCAGCATTTT.

This chain connects TRBV6-5 to TRBJ1-1; D uncertain. The germline V gene encodes CDR1 MNHEY and CDR2 SVGAGI. The CDR3 extends over 14 amino acids. Trimming removed 2 bases at V and 3 bases at J, with 10 bases between. CDR3 amino acids: CASSYIQDYTEAFF. CDR3 nucleotides: TGTGCCAGCAGTTACATTCAGGATTACACTGAAGCTTTCTTT.

The chain is built from TRBV29-1 and TRBJ2-5; D is uncertain. Looked up from germline, CDR1 is SQVTM and CDR2 is ANQGSEA. V was pared by 2 bases and J by 0 bases, with 13 bases between. The CDR3 covers 15 residues. CDR3 DNA sequence: TGCAGCGTTGAACCCCCAGAATCGTACCAAGAGACCCAGTACTTC. This sequence encodes CSVEPPESYQETQYF.

The chain employs TRBV7-8 and TRBJ2-5; D is undetermined. The V end was cut by 6 bases, the J end by 5 bases, with 10 bases between. This CDR3 region has 12 residues. CDR1 is SGHVS, CDR2 FQNEAQ, per germline. The CDR3: CASRASEETQYF. The CDR3 DNA sequence: TGTGCCAGCAGGGCAAGCGAGGAGACCCAGTACTTC.

This sequence joins TRBV29-1 and TRBJ2-1, with D tentatively TRBD1 (6 bases). With 7 bases removed from V and 14 bases from J, the gap between germline ends came to 15 bases. There are 10 residues in the CDR3. Germline V gene data show CDR1 as SQVTM and CDR2 as ANQGSEA. DNA for the CDR3: TGCAGCGACGACACAGGGTCGAAGTTCTTC. Encoded protein: CSDDTGSKFF.

The CDR3 coding sequence is TGTGCCAGTAGTACTAAGGGGGGGGATCAGCCCCAGCATTTT. It encodes CASSTKGGDQPQHF. J is TRBJ1-5 and V is TRBV19, with D possibly TRBD1 on 6 matching bases. The CDR3 is 14 residues long. V was shortened by 4 bases and J by 5 bases, with 12 bases between the two germline ends. Germline V gene data show CDR1 as LNHDA and CDR2 as SQIVND (reference sequence).

The chain has TRBV5-1 and TRBJ1-5; 7 positions agree with TRBD1. This CDR3 is 15 amino acids long. Per the germline V gene, CDR1 is SGHRS and CDR2 is YFSETQ. J lost 6 bases, V lost 1 base, and 7 bases had no gene match. The DNA for the CDR3 is TGCGCCAGCAGCTTGACTGGGACAGACGGTCAGCCCCAGCATTTT. As protein: CASSLTGTDGQPQHF.

The chain recombines TRBV7-9 with TRBJ2-7, with D perhaps TRBD2 (6 bases). CDR1 and CDR2 from the germline V gene are SEHNR and FQNEAQ (reference sequence). Trimming shortened V by 1 base and J by 3 bases, and 7 bases separated the two germline ends. This CDR3 region has 13 residues. CDR3 nucleotides: TGTGCCAGCAGCTTAGAGCGGGTCTACGAGCAGTACTTC. Translating gives CASSLERVYEQYF. Full variable domain (missing parts from reference TRBV7-9 and TRBJ2-7): DTGVSQNPRHKITKRGQNVTFRCDPISEHNRLYWYRQTLGQGPEFLTYFQNEAQLEKSRLLSDRFSAERPKGSFSTLEIQRTEQGDSAMYLCASSLERVYEQYFGPGTRLTVT.

The gene calls are TRBV19 and TRBJ2-2; tentatively, D is TRBD1 (6 bases). V lost 7 bases, J lost 2 bases, and 11 bases lay in between. Germline assignment: CDR1 LNHDA and CDR2 SQIVND (reference sequence). The CDR3 spans 14 residues. DNA of the CDR3: TGTGCCAGTAAGCCAGGGGATAACACCGGGGAGCTGTTTTTT. It encodes CASKPGDNTGELFF.

This clone was counted only a few times. The rearrangement links TRBV5-1 to TRBJ1-5; D might be TRBD1 (5 bases). Germline CDR1 and CDR2: SGHRS and YFSETQ. The length of the CDR3 is 15 residues. The V and J ends lost 0 bases and 0 bases respectively, with 7 bases between them. For the CDR3, the DNA is TGCGCCAGCAGCTTGGAAGGGGATAGCAATCAGCCCCAGCATTTT. Its translation: CASSLEGDSNQPQHF. The variable domain in full, completed from reference TRBV5-1 and TRBJ1-5, reads KAGVTQTPRYLIKTRGQQVTLSCSPISGHRSVSWYQQTPGQGLQFLFEYFSETQRNKGNFPGRFSGRQFSNSRSEMNVSTLELGDSALYLCASSLEGDSNQPQHFGDGTRLSIL.

The chain links TRBV7-9 to TRBJ1-1; 9 bases fit TRBD1. This CDR3 has 16 residues. CDR1 SEHNR and CDR2 FQNEAQ come from the germline V gene (reference sequence). J gave up 3 bases and V 5 bases, and 10 bases lay outside the gene matches. In DNA form, the CDR3 reads TGTGCCAGCAGCATGACAGGGGGTCGAGCGGACACTGAAGCTTTCTTT. Protein: CASSMTGGRADTEAFF.

This clone was found once. V gene TRBV29-1 combines with J gene TRBJ1-1; 7 bases fit TRBD1. Trimming cost V 7 bases and J 0 bases; bases outside gene matches: 2. CDR1 and CDR2 (germline): SQVTM, ANQGSEA. This CDR3 spans 12 amino acids. CDR3 protein: CSGQGMNTEAFF. For the CDR3, the DNA is TGCAGCGGACAGGGAATGAACACTGAAGCTTTCTTT.

This sequence joins TRBV5-1 and TRBJ2-5, with TRBD1 as a possible D gene (5 bases). Germline V gene data show CDR1 as SGHRS and CDR2 as YFSETQ. Trimming cost V 0 bases and J 0 bases, with 9 bases left between them. The CDR3 covers 15 residues. The CDR3 sequence: CASSLAGRNQETQYF. The CDR3 DNA reads TGCGCCAGCAGCTTGGCAGGGCGCAACCAAGAGACCCAGTACTTC.

V usage is TRBV27 and J usage is TRBJ2-3; weak D call: TRBD2 (7 bases). With 3 bases removed from V and 5 bases from J, the gap between germline ends came to 12 bases. This CDR3 is 14 amino acids long. Germline V gene data show CDR1 as MNHEY and CDR2 as SMNVEV (reference sequence). DNA of the CDR3: TGTGCCAGCAGTTTTAGGGGGGGGCAAGATACGCAGTATTTT. This translates into CASSFRGGQDTQYF.

Of note for this clone: Lacking the conserved final phenylalanine or tryptophan, this CDR3 likely reflects a read error. CDR3 region: CASSAFSGQGAGRYTL. The CDR3, as DNA: TGTGCCAGCAGTGCCTTCTCCGGACAGGGGGCGGGGAGGTACACCCTC. This rearrangement joins TRBV25-1 to TRBJ1-2, with 11 positions matching TRBD1. V lost 4 bases, J lost 11 bases, and 15 bases stayed unmatched. This CDR3 comprises 16 residues. Per germline, CDR1 MGHDK and CDR2 SYGVNS.

This rearrangement joins TRBV6-6 to TRBJ1-1, with no clear D. Per the germline V gene, CDR1 is MNHNY and CDR2 is SVGAGI (reference sequence). The CDR3 extends over 11 amino acids. The V and J ends lost 8 bases and 6 bases respectively, with 10 bases between them. The CDR3 reads CASGSSPEAFF. As DNA, the CDR3 is TGTGCCAGCGGTTCAAGCCCTGAAGCTTTCTTT.

The chain employs TRBV9 and TRBJ1-1; 8 bases are a match to TRBD1. Germline CDR1 is SGDLS and CDR2 is YYNGEE. After removal of 2 bases from V and 6 bases from J, the junction contained 9 bases not matched to a gene. The CDR3 runs to 15 residues. This CDR3 is CASSVRALQGAEAFF. The CDR3 nucleotides are TGTGCCAGCAGCGTCAGGGCCCTACAGGGGGCTGAAGCTTTCTTT.

The CDR3 coding sequence is TGTGCCAGTGACAGGGACAGCAGTAGCAATCAGCCCCAGCATTTT. It codes for CASDRDSSSNQPQHF. V is TRBV19 and J is TRBJ1-5; 7 bases map to TRBD1. CDR1 is LNHDA and CDR2 is SQIVND in the germline V gene (reference sequence). V gave up 8 bases and J gave up 0 bases; unmatched junction bases: 7. The CDR3 loop spans 15 amino acids.

This chain links TRBV18 with TRBJ1-2; 7 positions agree with TRBD1. The germline V gene has CDR1 KGHSH and CDR2 LQKENI. Trimming at V came to 3 bases and at J to 2 bases, leaving 6 bases not matched to a gene. The CDR3 runs to 15 residues. CDR3: CASSPGQLRNYGYTF. The CDR3 region has the DNA TGTGCCAGCTCACCGGGACAGCTCCGAAACTATGGCTACACCTTC.